This entry concerns a single T cell receptor beta chain. Its antigen is as yet unknown. Time point: baseline pretreatment blood. Noted treatment: 15 Gy SBRT to primary tumor, nephrectomy 4 weeks later. After SBRT, blood was collected at 2 and 4 weeks, plus baseline. V was clipped by 5 bases and J by 6 bases, with 7 bases between them. This CDR3 is built from 12 residues. CDR1 SGHVS and CDR2 FNYEAQ come from the germline V gene. Sequencing was performed with immunoSEQ multiplex PCR; in TCRdb, only in-frame clones are kept and a portion is missing. The data hold over 45,000 clones, with roughly 79% observed a single time. This record comes from a study of radiation and T cells in renal cell carcinoma. Study-wide findings and caveats: Baseline intratumoral clonotype presence is unknown without pretreatment biopsies. From baseline, blood top tumor clonotypes peaked at 2 weeks post-radiation.

The gene calls are TRBV7-6 and TRBJ2-2; the D is unclear. This TCR was recovered from a man between 60 and 75 years old with renal cell carcinoma. Specimen: blood, collected from a patient whose treatment included radiotherapy and nephrectomy. CDR3 amino acids: CASSPGAGELFF. Written as DNA, the CDR3 is TGTGCCAGCAGCCCTGGGGCCGGGGAGCTGTTTTTT. Based on the CDR3 plus reference TRBV7-6 and TRBJ2-2, the full variable domain is GAGVSQSPRYKVTKRGQDVALRCDPISGHVSLYWYRQALGQGPEFLTYFNYEAQQDKSGLPNDRFSAERPEGSISTLTIQRTEQRDSAMYRCASSPGAGELFFGEGSRLTVL.